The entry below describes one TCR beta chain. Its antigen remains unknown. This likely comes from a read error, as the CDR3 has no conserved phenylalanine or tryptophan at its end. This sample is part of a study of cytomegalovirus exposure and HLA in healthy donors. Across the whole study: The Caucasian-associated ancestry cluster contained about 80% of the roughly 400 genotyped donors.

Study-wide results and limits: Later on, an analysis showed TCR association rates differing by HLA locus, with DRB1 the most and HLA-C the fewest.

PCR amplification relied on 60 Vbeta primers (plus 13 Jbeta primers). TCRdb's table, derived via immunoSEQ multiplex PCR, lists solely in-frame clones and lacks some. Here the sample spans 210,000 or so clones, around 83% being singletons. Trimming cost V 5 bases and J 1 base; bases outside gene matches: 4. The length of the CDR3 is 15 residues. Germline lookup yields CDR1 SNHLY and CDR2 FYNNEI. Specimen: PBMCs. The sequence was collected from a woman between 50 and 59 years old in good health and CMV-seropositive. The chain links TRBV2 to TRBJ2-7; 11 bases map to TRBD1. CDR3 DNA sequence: TGTGCCAGCAGTAAAGGACAGGGGGCATCCTACGAGCAGTACTCC. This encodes CASSKGQGASYEQYS.